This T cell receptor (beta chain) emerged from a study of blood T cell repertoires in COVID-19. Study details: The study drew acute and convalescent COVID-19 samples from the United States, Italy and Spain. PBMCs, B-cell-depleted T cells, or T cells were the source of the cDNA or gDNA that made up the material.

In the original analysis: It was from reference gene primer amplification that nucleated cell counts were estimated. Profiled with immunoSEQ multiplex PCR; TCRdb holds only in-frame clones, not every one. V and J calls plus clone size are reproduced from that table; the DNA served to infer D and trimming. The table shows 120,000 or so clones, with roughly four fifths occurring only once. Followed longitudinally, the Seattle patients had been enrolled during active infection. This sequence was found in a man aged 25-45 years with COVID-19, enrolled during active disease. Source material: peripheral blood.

As DNA, the CDR3 is TGCGCCAGCAGCTGGAACAGGGGGCGCTTCGACGAGCAGTACTTC. Its protein is CASSWNRGRFDEQYF. The chain links TRBV5-1 to TRBJ2-7, with 9 bases lining up with TRBD1. V shed 3 bases and J 5 bases; nucleotides not matched to a gene: 9. Germline V gene data show CDR1 as SGHRS and CDR2 as YFSETQ. The CDR3 sequence is 15 residues long.